This T cell receptor beta chain was identified during a study of T cells in Graves' hyperthyroidism and ophthalmopathy. Study-wide results and caveats: Ophthalmopathy got predicted by the model a median around six months before its onset.

From RNA transcripts, TCR beta CDR3 regions were amplified. With the HTBI primer set, the TCR CDR3 went through a first round of RT-PCR. A single record per CDR3 protein comes from TCRdb applying MiXCR to the multiplex PCR reads. The table has about 840,000 distinct CDR3 sequences, 35% to 40% seen once. Researchers defined stable Graves' hyperthyroidism as no ophthalmopathy progression within 18 months. About this clonotype: What it recognizes is unknown.

The CDR3 consists of 15 residues. Germline lookup yields CDR1 DFQATT and CDR2 SNEGSKA (reference sequence). With 5 bases clipped from V and 0 bases from J, the junction kept 6 bases outside the gene matches. Sample: blood. The receptor's source is a man aged 18 to 35 with Graves' hyperthyroidism. The chain couples TRBV20-1 to TRBJ2-2, with TRBD1 identical over 7 bases. The CDR3 region has the DNA TGCAGTGCTCTCCGACAGGGAGCGAACACCGGGGAGCTGTTTTTT. Translating gives CSALRQGANTGELFF.